The TCR beta chain described here comes from a study of blood T cell repertoires in COVID-19. Across the study: Specimens from acute and convalescent COVID-19 originated in the United States, Italy and Spain. T cells, B-cell-depleted T cells, or PBMCs provided the cDNA or gDNA that served as material.

Measured with immunoSEQ multiplex PCR; TCRdb has only the in-frame clones, and not every one. The repertoire holds about 180,000 clones, around 86% seen once, with around 7.3% in the top ten. CDR1 and CDR2 from the germline V gene are SGHDN and FVKESK. The CDR3 is made up of 14 amino acids. Deletions cut 0 bases from V and 6 bases from J, with 9 bases between. This chain joins TRBV14 and TRBJ2-4; possible D gene TRBD1, 6 bases. Input material: peripheral blood. The TCR originated in a woman in her sixties or seventies with COVID-19, enrolled during active disease. The CDR3 here is CASSQEGQRNIQYF. For the CDR3, the DNA is TGTGCCAGCAGCCAAGAAGGACAGCGAAACATTCAGTACTTC.